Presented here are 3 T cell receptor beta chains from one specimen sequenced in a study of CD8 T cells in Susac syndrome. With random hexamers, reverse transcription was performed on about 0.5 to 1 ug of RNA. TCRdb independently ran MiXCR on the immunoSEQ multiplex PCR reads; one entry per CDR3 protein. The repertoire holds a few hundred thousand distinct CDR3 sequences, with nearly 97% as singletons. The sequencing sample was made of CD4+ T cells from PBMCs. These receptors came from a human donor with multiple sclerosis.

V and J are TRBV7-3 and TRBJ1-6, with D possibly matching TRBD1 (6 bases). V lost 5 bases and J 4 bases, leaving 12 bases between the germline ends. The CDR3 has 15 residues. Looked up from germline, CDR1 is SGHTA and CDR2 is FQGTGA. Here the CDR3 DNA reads TGTGCCAGCAGCCCTACGGACAGTTATAATTCACCCCTCCACTTT. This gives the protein CASSPTDSYNSPLHF.

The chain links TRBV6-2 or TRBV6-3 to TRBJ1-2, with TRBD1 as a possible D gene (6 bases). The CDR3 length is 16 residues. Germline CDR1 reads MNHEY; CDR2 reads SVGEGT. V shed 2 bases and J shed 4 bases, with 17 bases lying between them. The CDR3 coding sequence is TGTGCCAGCAGTTACGGGGGCGTTCATGGAGGCTATGGCTACACCTTC. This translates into CASSYGGVHGGYGYTF.

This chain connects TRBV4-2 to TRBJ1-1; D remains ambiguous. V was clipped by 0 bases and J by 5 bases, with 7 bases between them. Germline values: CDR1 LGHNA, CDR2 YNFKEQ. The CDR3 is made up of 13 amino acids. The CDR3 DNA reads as TGTGCCAGCAGCCAAGATGCGCGGACTGAAGCTTTCTTT. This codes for CASSQDARTEAFF.